The clone carrying this T cell receptor beta chain was counted many times. TCRdb reprocessed the RT-PCR reads with MiXCR, giving one entry per CDR3 protein. The table shows approximately 570,000 distinct CDR3 sequences, with around 8% occurring only once. The data were taken from a study of response to subunit inactivated influenza vaccine. The CDR3 totals 14 residues. V was cut by 6 bases and J by 2 bases, with 11 bases left in between. Germline CDR1 reads MDHEN; CDR2 reads SYDVKM. The starting material was PBMCs from blood, obtained around 25 months after vaccination. The chain links TRBV28 to TRBJ2-1; D is possibly TRBD1 (5 bases). This receptor was obtained from a man aged 45 to 75 who received an inactivated influenza vaccine. The CDR3 loop reads CASSSGQPYNEQFF. The CDR3 nucleotides read TGTGCCAGCAGCTCAGGACAACCCTACAATGAGCAGTTCTTC.